Below, 23 T cell receptor beta chains from the same sample are listed, as sequenced in a study of T cells in Graves' hyperthyroidism and ophthalmopathy. RNA transcripts provided the source from which TCR beta CDR3 regions were amplified. Carried out on the TCR CDR3, a first-round RT-PCR used the HTBI primer set. Using its own MiXCR run on the multiplex PCR reads, TCRdb lists one record per CDR3 protein. The sample lists a few hundred thousand distinct CDR3 sequences, around 20% seen once, with around half in the top ten. Sequencing used blood. These receptors all stem from a woman between 50 and 59 years old with Graves' hyperthyroidism.

The rearrangement links TRBV20-1 to TRBJ1-6, with no clear D. CDR3 length equals 14 residues. V was clipped by 3 bases and J by 3 bases, with 9 bases between them. Germline V gives CDR1 DFQATT, CDR2 SNEGSKA (reference sequence). The CDR3 coding sequence is TGCAGTGCTAGGTTGCAGAGCTATAATTCACCCCTCCACTTT. Protein product: CSARLQSYNSPLHF.

This chain joins TRBV28 and TRBJ1-1; D possibly corresponds to TRBD1 (6 bases). Trimming removed 5 bases at V and 4 bases at J, with 20 bases between. CDR3 length equals 16 residues. Per germline, CDR1 MDHEN and CDR2 SYDVKM. Here the CDR3 DNA reads TGTGCCAGCAGTGAGCCGAGGGGGGGTACGGGCACTGAAGCTTTCTTT. Amino acid sequence: CASSEPRGGTGTEAFF.

This clonotype was seen many times. The genes are TRBV11-3 and TRBJ2-2, with 10 bases fitting TRBD1. This CDR3 has 16 amino acids. From germline, CDR1 is SGHNT and CDR2 YENEEA. V lost 4 bases and J lost 4; bases outside the gene matches: 6. This CDR3 reads CASSSGQGGSTGELFF. CDR3 in DNA: TGTGCCAGCAGCTCCGGACAGGGGGGAAGCACCGGGGAGCTGTTTTTT.

This chain links TRBV11-2 with TRBJ1-6; 7 nucleotides line up with TRBD1. CDR1 SGHAT and CDR2 FQNNGV come from the germline V gene. The junction had 5 bases not matched to a gene; V was cut back by 5 bases and J by 4 bases. The CDR3 covers 15 residues. This chain's CDR3 is CASSTRDSYNSPLHF. CDR3 in DNA: TGTGCCAGCAGCACCCGGGACAGTTATAATTCACCCCTCCACTTT.

J is TRBJ2-3 and V is TRBV9; D is tentatively TRBD1 or TRBD2 (5 bases each). The CDR3 totals 14 residues. The V and J ends lost 0 bases and 5 bases respectively, with 10 bases between them. CDR1 SGDLS and CDR2 YYNGEE come from the germline V gene. The DNA of the CDR3 is TGTGCCAGCAGCGTAGCTGGGGACCTAGATACGCAGTATTTT. Translated: CASSVAGDLDTQYF. Full variable domain (outside the CDR3, taken from reference TRBV9 and TRBJ2-3): DSGVTQTPKHLITATGQRVTLRCSPRSGDLSVYWYQQSLDQGLQFLIQYYNGEERAKGNILERFSAQQFPDLHSELNLSSLELGDSALYFCASSVAGDLDTQYFGPGTRLTVL.

The V call is TRBV19, the J call TRBJ2-2, with D possibly being TRBD1 (5 bases). Germline CDR1 LNHDA, CDR2 SQIVND (reference sequence). V lost 3 bases and J 6 bases, leaving 8 bases between the germline ends. The CDR3 is 13 residues long. The CDR3 nucleotides are TGTGCCAGTAGTATGGGGCCATCCGGGGAGCTGTTTTTT. Encoded protein: CASSMGPSGELFF.

The rearrangement uses TRBV5-1 and TRBJ2-7; D not resolved. Per the germline V gene, CDR1 is SGHRS and CDR2 is YFSETQ. This CDR3 has 15 residues. Trimming left V 2 bases short and J 3 bases short, with 15 bases between. CDR3 protein: CASSFGQEPLYEQYF. The CDR3 DNA is TGCGCCAGCAGCTTTGGGCAGGAACCCCTCTACGAGCAGTACTTC.

The gene calls are TRBV9 and TRBJ1-5; D is possibly TRBD1 (6 bases). Trimming pared 2 bases from V and 1 base from J, leaving 10 bases between. This CDR3 contains 15 residues. Germline CDR1 is SGDLS and CDR2 is YYNGEE. The CDR3 is CASSVSGQSNQPQHF. CDR3 DNA: TGTGCCAGCAGCGTGTCCGGACAGAGCAATCAGCCCCAGCATTTT.

V and J are TRBV20-1 and TRBJ2-7, with D maybe TRBD1 (5 bases). CDR3 size: 14 residues. Germline CDR1 reads DFQATT; CDR2 reads SNEGSKA (reference sequence). V was clipped by 3 bases and J by 0 bases, with 12 bases between them. The CDR3 is CSARPTETSYEQYF. The CDR3 bases are TGCAGTGCTAGGCCGACAGAGACCTCCTACGAGCAGTACTTC.

The chain combines TRBV20-1 with TRBJ2-1; a weak D match, TRBD2 (6 bases). The CDR3 extends over 17 amino acids. Germline V lookup: CDR1 DFQATT, CDR2 SNEGSKA (reference sequence). Trimming shortened V by 2 bases and J by 7 bases, and 24 bases separated the two germline ends. For the CDR3, the DNA is TGCAGTGCTAGACTCCCCTTGGGAGCGGGTGTCCGAAATGAGCAGTTCTTC. It is translated as CSARLPLGAGVRNEQFF.

This chain joins TRBV6-1 and TRBJ1-6; the D is unclear. Trimming left V 1 base short and J 8 bases short, with 6 bases between. The CDR3 runs 13 residues. Germline CDR1 MNHNS, CDR2 SASEGT. CDR3 in DNA: TGTGCCAGCAGTGAAGGCCCAGATTCACCCCTCCACTTT. It specifies CASSEGPDSPLHF.

This clonotype was detected ten times or more. This chain connects TRBV5-1 to TRBJ2-1; 12 nucleotides match TRBD2. V shed 4 bases, J shed 5 bases, and the junction held 7 bases outside the gene matches. The CDR3 contains 16 residues. Germline V gene sequence: CDR1 SGHRS, CDR2 YFSETQ. CDR3 region: CASSLGLAGGNNEQFF. CDR3 coding DNA: TGCGCCAGCAGCCTGGGTCTAGCGGGGGGGAACAATGAGCAGTTCTTC. The entire variable domain, with the rest obtained from reference TRBV5-1 and TRBJ2-1, is as follows: KAGVTQTPRYLIKTRGQQVTLSCSPISGHRSVSWYQQTPGQGLQFLFEYFSETQRNKGNFPGRFSGRQFSNSRSEMNVSTLELGDSALYLCASSLGLAGGNNEQFFGPGTRLTVL.

This clonotype was recorded many times. The rearrangement joins TRBV7-9 to TRBJ2-7; maybe TRBD1 (6 bases). Trimming removed 0 bases from V and 2 bases from J, with 11 bases in between. CDR3 length: 15 amino acids. Germline V gene lookup returns CDR1 SEHNR and CDR2 FQNEAQ (reference sequence). In DNA, the CDR3 is TGTGCCAGCAGCTTAGCGGGGACACTTCCCTACGAGCAGTACTTC. Translating gives CASSLAGTLPYEQYF.

In its sample, this clonotype was seen many times. The J gene is TRBJ1-2, the V gene TRBV30, with D unresolved. The length of the CDR3 is 13 residues. In germline, CDR1 is GTSNPN, CDR2 SVGIG (reference sequence). V shed 4 bases and J shed 0 bases, with 9 bases lying between them. CDR3 protein: CAWTVTTNYGYTF. The CDR3, as DNA: TGTGCCTGGACGGTTACAACTAACTATGGCTACACCTTC.

The sample holds many counts of this clonotype. The chain recombines TRBV4-1 with TRBJ2-7; D gene ambiguous. This CDR3 contains 15 residues. With 1 base removed from V and 1 base from J, the gap between germline ends came to 11 bases. Germline loops: CDR1 MGHRA, CDR2 YSYEKL. CDR3 nucleotides: TGCGCCAGCAGCCAAGGAAATCGCAGGTCCTACGAGCAGTACTTC. Residues: CASSQGNRRSYEQYF.

The chain has TRBV6-1 and TRBJ2-2; TRBD1 matches at 8 bases. Germline CDR1 is MNHNS and CDR2 is SASEGT. There are 15 residues in the CDR3. V was clipped by 6 bases and J by 0 bases; unmatched bases: 3. The CDR3 region is CASRGQATNTGELFF. The CDR3 DNA follows: TGTGCCAGCAGGGGACAGGCCACGAACACCGGGGAGCTGTTTTTT.

This rearrangement joins TRBV30 to TRBJ1-5; perhaps TRBD1 as D (6 bases). Germline V gene lookup returns CDR1 GTSNPN and CDR2 SVGIG (reference sequence). Deletions cut 0 bases from V and 4 bases from J, with 13 bases between. The length of the CDR3 is 15 residues. The CDR3, as DNA: TGTGCCTGGAGTGTAAGGGGGGGCCGGAATCAGCCCCAGCATTTT. This sequence encodes CAWSVRGGRNQPQHF.

The CDR3 is CASSTEQGFYGYTF. CDR3 bases: TGTGCCAGCAGTACCGAACAGGGATTCTATGGCTACACCTTC. This chain uses TRBV12-3 or TRBV12-4 with TRBJ1-2; D may be TRBD1 (6 bases). V dropped 5 bases and J dropped 4 bases, with 14 bases sitting between them. The CDR3 spans 14 residues.

In its sample, this clonotype was seen many times. The rearrangement joins TRBV7-3 to TRBJ1-1; D is perhaps TRBD1 (6 bases). Trimming cost V 4 bases and J 0 bases, with 9 bases left between them. The CDR3 sequence is 14 residues long. Looked up from germline, CDR1 is SGHTA and CDR2 is FQGTGA. CDR3 amino acids: CASSSQGLNTEAFF. In nucleotides, the CDR3 is TGTGCCAGCAGCTCCCAGGGGTTGAACACTGAAGCTTTCTTT.

This clonotype was detected many times. The rearrangement links TRBV2 to TRBJ1-2; the D gene is possibly TRBD1 (6 bases). CDR1 is SNHLY and CDR2 is FYNNEI in the germline V gene. V was shortened by 3 bases and J by 4 bases, with 12 bases between the two germline ends. The CDR3 covers 14 residues. The CDR3 spells CASSDNRVVYGYTF. In DNA form, the CDR3 reads TGTGCCAGCAGTGATAACAGGGTTGTCTATGGCTACACCTTC.

The rearrangement links TRBV6-4 to TRBJ2-3, with D unclear. Trimming cost V 4 bases and J 1 base, with 9 bases left between them. CDR1 is MRHNA, CDR2 SNTAGT, per germline. The CDR3 contains 14 residues. The CDR3 here is CASSVAWGTDTQYF. Written as DNA, the CDR3 is TGTGCCAGCAGTGTAGCATGGGGCACAGATACGCAGTATTTT.

This clonotype has a count of ten or more. The junction departs from the called germline gene at one end, perhaps through a read error. The chain recombines TRBV2 with TRBJ1-6; D is perhaps TRBD1 (6 bases). CDR3 length equals 12 residues. CDR1 is SNHLY, CDR2 FYNNEI, per germline. CDR3 nucleotides: TGTGCCAGCCACGGGGGGGCTTCATCCCTCCACTTT. It encodes CASHGGASSLHF.

This clonotype appeared many times. This rearrangement joins TRBV28 to TRBJ2-7; 8 nucleotides agree with TRBD2. CDR3 size: 16 residues. V dropped 5 bases and J dropped 4; count of bases not matched to a gene: 13. Per germline, CDR1 MDHEN and CDR2 SYDVKM. Written as DNA, the CDR3 is TGTGCCAGCAGTCTTCGAAGCGGGAGCGGGCAATACGAGCAGTACTTC. Its translation: CASSLRSGSGQYEQYF. The variable domain in full, completed from reference TRBV28 and TRBJ2-7, reads DVKVTQSSRYLVKRTGEKVFLECVQDMDHENMFWYRQDPGLGLRLIYFSYDVKMKEKGDIPEGYSVSREKKERFSLILESASTNQTSMYLCASSLRSGSGQYEQYFGPGTRLTVT.